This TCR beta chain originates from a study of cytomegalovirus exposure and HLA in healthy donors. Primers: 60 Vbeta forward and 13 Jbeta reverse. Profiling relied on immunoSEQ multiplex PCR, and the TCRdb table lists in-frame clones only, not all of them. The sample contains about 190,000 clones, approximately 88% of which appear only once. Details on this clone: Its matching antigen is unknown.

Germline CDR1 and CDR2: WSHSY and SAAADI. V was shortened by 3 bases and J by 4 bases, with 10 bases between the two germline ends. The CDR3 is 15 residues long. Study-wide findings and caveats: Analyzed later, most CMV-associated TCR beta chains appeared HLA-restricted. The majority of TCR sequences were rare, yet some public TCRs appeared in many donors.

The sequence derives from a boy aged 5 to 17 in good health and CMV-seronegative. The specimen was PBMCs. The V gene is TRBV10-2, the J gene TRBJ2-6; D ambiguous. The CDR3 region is CASSDLTLGANVLTF. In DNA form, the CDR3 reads TGCGCCAGCAGTGACCTAACCTTGGGGGCCAACGTCCTGACTTTC.